The clone carrying this T cell receptor beta chain is termed medium-sized. Each CDR3 protein gets one entry after TCRdb re-called the PCR reads with MiXCR. The table includes about 10,000 distinct CDR3 sequences, approximately 64% detected once. This sample was included in a study of tumor-infiltrating lymphocytes in oesophageal squamous cell carcinoma. The CDR3 loop spans 15 amino acids. J lost 1 base, V lost 7 bases, and 8 bases had no gene match. The germline V gene encodes CDR1 SNHLY and CDR2 FYNNEI. Sequencing was done on a sample of esophageal tumor tissue. This sequence was found in a female donor with esophageal squamous cell carcinoma. The chain uses TRBV2 and TRBJ1-1; TRBD1 matches 8 bases. The CDR3 nucleotides read TGTGCCAGCAAGACCGACAGGGGATGGAACACTGAAGCTTTCTTT. It encodes CASKTDRGWNTEAFF.